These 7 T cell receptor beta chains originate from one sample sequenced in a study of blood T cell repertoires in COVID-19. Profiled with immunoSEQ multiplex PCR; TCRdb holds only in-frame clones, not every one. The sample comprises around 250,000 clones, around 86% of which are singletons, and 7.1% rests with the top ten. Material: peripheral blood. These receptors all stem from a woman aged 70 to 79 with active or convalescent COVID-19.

The CDR3 region has the DNA TGTGCCAGCTCACATACAGGGAATTATCAGCCCCAGCATTTT. It specifies CASSHTGNYQPQHF. The chain couples TRBV18 to TRBJ1-5, with D perhaps TRBD1 (6 bases). CDR1 is KGHSH and CDR2 is LQKENI in the germline V gene. This CDR3 has 14 residues. Trimming stripped 4 bases from V and 5 bases from J, with 12 bases between.

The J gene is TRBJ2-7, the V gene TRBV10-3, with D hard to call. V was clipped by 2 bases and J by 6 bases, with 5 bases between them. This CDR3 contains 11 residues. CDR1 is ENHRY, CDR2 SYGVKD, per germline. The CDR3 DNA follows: TGTGCCATCAGTGAGCCGGGCGAGCAGTACTTC. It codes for CAISEPGEQYF.

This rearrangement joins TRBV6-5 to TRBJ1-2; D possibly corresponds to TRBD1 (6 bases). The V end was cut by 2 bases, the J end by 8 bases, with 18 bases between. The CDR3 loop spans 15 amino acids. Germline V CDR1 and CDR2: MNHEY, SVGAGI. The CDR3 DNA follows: TGTGCCAGCAGTTACACCGGCGTCAGGGGCGGAGGCTACACCTTC. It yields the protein CASSYTGVRGGGYTF.

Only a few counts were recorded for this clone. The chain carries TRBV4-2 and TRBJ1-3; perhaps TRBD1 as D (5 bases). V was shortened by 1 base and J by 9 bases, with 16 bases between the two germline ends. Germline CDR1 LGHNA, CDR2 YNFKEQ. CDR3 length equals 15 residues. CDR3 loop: CASSQVGGWHSTIYF. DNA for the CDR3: TGTGCCAGCAGCCAAGTGGGGGGGTGGCACAGCACCATATATTTT.

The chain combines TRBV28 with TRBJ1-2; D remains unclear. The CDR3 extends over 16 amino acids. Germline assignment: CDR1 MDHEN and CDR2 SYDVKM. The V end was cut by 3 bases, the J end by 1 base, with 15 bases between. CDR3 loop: CASSLAGEIFNYGYTF. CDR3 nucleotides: TGTGCCAGCAGTTTGGCAGGTGAAATTTTTAACTATGGCTACACCTTC.

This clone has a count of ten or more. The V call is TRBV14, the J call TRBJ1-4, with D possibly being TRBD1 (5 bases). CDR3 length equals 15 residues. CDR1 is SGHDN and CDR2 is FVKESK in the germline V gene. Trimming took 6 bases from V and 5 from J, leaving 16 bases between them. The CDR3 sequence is CASRTRDSGNEKLFF. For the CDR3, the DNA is TGTGCCAGCAGAACCCGGGACTCAGGGAATGAAAAACTGTTTTTT.

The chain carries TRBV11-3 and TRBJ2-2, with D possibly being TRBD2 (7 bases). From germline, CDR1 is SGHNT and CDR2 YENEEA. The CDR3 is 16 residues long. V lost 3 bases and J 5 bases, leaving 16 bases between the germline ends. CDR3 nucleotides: TGTGCCAGCAGCTTGGGGGCGGGAGCTTTGACCGGGGAGCTGTTTTTT. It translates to CASSLGAGALTGELFF.